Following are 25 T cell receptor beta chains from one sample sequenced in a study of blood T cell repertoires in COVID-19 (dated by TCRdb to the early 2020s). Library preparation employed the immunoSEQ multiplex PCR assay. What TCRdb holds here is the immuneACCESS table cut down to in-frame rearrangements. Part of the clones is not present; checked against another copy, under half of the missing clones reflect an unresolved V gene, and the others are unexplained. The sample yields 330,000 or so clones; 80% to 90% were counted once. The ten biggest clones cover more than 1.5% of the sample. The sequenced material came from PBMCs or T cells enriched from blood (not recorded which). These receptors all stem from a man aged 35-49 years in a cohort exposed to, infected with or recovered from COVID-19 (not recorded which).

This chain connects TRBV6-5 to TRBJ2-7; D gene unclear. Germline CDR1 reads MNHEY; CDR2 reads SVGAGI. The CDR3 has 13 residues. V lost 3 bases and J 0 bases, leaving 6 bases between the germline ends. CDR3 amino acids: CASSYSSSYEQYF. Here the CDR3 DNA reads TGTGCCAGCAGTTATTCCAGCTCCTACGAGCAGTACTTC.

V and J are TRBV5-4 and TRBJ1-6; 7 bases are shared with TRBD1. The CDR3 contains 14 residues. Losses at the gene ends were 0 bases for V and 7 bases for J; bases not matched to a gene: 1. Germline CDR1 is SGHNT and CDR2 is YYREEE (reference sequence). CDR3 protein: CASSLVDRNSPLHF. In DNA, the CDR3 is TGTGCCAGCAGCTTGGTGGACAGGAATTCACCCCTCCACTTT. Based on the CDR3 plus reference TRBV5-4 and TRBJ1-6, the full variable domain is ETGVTQSPTHLIKTRGQQVTLRCSSQSGHNTVSWYQQALGQGPQFIFQYYREEENGRGNFPPRFSGLQFPNYSSELNVNALELDDSALYLCASSLVDRNSPLHFGNGTRLTVT.

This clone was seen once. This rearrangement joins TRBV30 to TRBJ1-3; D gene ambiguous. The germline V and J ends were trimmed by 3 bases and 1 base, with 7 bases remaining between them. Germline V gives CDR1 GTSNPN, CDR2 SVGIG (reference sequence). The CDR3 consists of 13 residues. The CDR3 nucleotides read TGTGCCTGGAGGTCGGGGTCTGGAAACACCATATATTTT. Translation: CAWRSGSGNTIYF.

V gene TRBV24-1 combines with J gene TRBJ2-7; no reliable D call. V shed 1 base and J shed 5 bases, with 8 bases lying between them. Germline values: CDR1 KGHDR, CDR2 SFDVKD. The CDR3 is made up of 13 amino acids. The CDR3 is CATSDFWSDEQYF. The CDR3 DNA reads TGTGCCACCAGTGATTTTTGGAGCGACGAGCAGTACTTC.

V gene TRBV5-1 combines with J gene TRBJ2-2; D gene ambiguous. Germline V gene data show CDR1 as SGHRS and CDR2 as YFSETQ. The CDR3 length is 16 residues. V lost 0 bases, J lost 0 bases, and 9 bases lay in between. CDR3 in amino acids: CASSLGRSSNTGELFF. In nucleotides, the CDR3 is TGCGCCAGCAGCTTGGGTCGGAGCTCGAACACCGGGGAGCTGTTTTTT.

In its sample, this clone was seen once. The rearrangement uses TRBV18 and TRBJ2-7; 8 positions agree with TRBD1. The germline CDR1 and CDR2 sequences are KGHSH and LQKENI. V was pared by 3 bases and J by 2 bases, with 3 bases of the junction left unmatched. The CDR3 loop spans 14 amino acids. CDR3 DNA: TGTGCCAGCTCACCGGACAGGGCGACCTACGAGCAGTACTTC. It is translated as CASSPDRATYEQYF.

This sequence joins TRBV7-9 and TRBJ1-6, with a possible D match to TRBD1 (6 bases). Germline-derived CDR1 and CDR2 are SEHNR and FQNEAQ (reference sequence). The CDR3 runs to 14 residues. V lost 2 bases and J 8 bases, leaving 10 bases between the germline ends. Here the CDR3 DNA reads TGTGCCAGCAGCTTATTACAGGGATATTCACCCCTCCACTTT. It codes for CASSLLQGYSPLHF.

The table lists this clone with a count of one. The CDR3 here is CASSVAVTGGSQAFF. CDR3 nucleotide sequence: TGTGCCAGCAGCGTAGCCGTCACAGGGGGCTCTCAAGCTTTCTTT. V usage is TRBV9 and J usage is TRBJ1-1; 9 nucleotides line up with TRBD1. The CDR3 consists of 15 residues. The germline gives CDR1 SGDLS, CDR2 YYNGEE. With 0 bases clipped from V and 9 bases from J, the junction kept 9 bases outside the gene matches.

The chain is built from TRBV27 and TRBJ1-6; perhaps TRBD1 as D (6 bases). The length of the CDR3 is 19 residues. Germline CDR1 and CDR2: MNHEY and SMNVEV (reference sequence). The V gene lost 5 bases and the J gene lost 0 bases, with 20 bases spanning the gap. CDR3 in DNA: TGTGCCAGCAGTCTACTATCCCCTGACAGGAGCTCCTATAATTCACCCCTCCACTTT. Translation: CASSLLSPDRSSYNSPLHF.

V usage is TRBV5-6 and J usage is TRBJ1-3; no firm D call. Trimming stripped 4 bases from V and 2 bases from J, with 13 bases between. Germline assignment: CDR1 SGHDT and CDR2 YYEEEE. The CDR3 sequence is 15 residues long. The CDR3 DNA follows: TGTGCCAGCAGCCGGATTGGAGGGACTGGAAACACCATATATTTT. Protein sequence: CASSRIGGTGNTIYF.

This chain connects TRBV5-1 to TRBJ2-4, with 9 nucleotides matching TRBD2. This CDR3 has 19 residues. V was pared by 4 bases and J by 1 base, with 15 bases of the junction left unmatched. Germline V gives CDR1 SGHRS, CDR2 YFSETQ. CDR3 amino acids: CASSPSGAGGLWAKNIQYF. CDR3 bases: TGCGCCAGCAGCCCCTCCGGCGCGGGAGGGCTTTGGGCCAAAAACATTCAGTACTTC. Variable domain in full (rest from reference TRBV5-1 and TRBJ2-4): KAGVTQTPRYLIKTRGQQVTLSCSPISGHRSVSWYQQTPGQGLQFLFEYFSETQRNKGNFPGRFSGRQFSNSRSEMNVSTLELGDSALYLCASSPSGAGGLWAKNIQYFGAGTRLSVL.

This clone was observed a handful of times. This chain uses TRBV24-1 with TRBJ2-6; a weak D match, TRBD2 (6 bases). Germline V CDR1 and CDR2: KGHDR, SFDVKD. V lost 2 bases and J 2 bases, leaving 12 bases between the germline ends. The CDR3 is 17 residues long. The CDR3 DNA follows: TGTGCCACCAGTGATTCCGCGCCGGGGGCTGGGGCCAACGTCCTGACTTTC. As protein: CATSDSAPGAGANVLTF.

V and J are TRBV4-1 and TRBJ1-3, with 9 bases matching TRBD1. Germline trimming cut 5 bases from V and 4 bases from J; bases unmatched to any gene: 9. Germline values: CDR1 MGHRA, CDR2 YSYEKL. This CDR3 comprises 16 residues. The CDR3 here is CASSYTNRGLGNTIYF. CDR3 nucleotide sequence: TGCGCCAGCAGCTATACGAACAGGGGGCTCGGAAACACCATATATTTT.

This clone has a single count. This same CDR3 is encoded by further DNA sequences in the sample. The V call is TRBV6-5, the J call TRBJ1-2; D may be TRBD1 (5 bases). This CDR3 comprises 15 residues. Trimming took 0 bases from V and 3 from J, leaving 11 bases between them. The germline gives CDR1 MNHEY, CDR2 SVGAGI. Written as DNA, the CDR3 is TGTGCCAGCAGTTACTCGGCAAAAGGGGACTATGGCTACACCTTC. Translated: CASSYSAKGDYGYTF.

DNA for the CDR3: TGTGCCAGCTCTTTTCCAAGGGGCGGAAACGAGCAGTACTTC. Its translation: CASSFPRGGNEQYF. V is TRBV18 and J is TRBJ2-7, with D possibly TRBD1 on 5 matching bases. Germline V gene lookup returns CDR1 KGHSH and CDR2 LQKENI. CDR3 size: 14 residues. The germline V and J ends were trimmed by 6 bases and 5 bases, with 17 bases remaining between them. The full variable domain, rest sourced from reference TRBV18 and TRBJ2-7, is NAGVMQNPRHLVRRRGQEARLRCSPMKGHSHVYWYRQLPEEGLKFMVYLQKENIIDESGMPKERFSAEFPKEGPSILRIQQVVRGDSAAYFCASSFPRGGNEQYFGPGTRLTVT.

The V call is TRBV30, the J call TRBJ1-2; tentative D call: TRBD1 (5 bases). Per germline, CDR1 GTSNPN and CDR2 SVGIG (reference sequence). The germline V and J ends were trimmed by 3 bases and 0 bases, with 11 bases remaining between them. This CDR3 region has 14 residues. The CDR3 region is CAWSRQSTNYGYTF. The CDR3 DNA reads TGTGCCTGGAGCCGACAGTCGACTAACTATGGCTACACCTTC.

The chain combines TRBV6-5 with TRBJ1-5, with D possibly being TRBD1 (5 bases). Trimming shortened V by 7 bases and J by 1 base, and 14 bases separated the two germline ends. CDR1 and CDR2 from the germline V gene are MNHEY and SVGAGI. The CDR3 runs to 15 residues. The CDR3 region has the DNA TGTGCCAGCACACAGGACCATAGGAGCAATCAGCCCCAGCATTTT. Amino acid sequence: CASTQDHRSNQPQHF.

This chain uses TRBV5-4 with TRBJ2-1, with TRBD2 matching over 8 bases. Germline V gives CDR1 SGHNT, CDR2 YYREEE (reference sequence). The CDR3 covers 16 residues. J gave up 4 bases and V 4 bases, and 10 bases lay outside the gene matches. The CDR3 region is CASSRSPSGSYNEQFF. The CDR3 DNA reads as TGTGCCAGCAGCCGTAGCCCTAGCGGGTCTTACAATGAGCAGTTCTTC.

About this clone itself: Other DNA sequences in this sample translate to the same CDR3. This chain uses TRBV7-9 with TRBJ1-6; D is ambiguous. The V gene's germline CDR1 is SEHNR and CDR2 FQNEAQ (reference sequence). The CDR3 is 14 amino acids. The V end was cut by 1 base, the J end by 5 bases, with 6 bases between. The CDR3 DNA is TGTGCCAGCAGCTTAGGGTCAGATAATTCACCCCTCCACTTT. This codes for CASSLGSDNSPLHF.

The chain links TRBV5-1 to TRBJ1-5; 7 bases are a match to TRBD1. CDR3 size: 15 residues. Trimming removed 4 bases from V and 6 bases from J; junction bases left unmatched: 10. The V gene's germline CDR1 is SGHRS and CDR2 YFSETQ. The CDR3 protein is CASSTQGGEGQPQHF. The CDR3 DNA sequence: TGCGCCAGCAGCACCCAGGGGGGAGAGGGTCAGCCCCAGCATTTT.

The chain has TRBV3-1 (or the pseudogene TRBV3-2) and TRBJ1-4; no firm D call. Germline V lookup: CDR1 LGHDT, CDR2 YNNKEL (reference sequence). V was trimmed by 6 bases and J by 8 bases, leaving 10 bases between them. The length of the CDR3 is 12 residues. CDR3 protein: CASSQIQEKLFF. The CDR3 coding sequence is TGTGCCAGCAGTCAAATACAAGAAAAACTGTTTTTT.

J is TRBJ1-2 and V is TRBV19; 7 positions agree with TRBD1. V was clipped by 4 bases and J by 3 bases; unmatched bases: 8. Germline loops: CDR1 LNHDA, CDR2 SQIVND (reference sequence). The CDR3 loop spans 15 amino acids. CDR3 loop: CASSTATGTDYGYTF. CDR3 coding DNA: TGTGCCAGTAGTACGGCCACCGGGACAGACTATGGCTACACCTTC.

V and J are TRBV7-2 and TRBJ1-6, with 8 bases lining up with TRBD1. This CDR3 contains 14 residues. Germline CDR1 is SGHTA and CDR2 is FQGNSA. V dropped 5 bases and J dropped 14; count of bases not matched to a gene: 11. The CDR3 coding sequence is TGTGCCAGCAGCCCGACAGGGGAATTAAAAACCCTCCACTTT. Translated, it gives CASSPTGELKTLHF.

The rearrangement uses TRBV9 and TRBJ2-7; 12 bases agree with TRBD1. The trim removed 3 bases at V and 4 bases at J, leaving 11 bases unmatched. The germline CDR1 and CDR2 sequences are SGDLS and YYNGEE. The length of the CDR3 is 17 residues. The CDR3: CASSDQRGQGAMYEQYF. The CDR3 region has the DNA TGTGCCAGCAGCGACCAACGGGGACAGGGGGCGATGTACGAGCAGTACTTC.

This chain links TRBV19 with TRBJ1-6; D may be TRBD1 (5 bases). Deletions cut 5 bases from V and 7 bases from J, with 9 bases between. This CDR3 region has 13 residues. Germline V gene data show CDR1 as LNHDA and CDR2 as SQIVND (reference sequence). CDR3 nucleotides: TGTGCCAGTAGTCCGAGACAGAATTCACCCCTCCACTTT. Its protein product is CASSPRQNSPLHF. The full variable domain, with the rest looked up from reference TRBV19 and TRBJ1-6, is DGGITQSPKYLFRKEGQNVTLSCEQNLNHDAMYWYRQDPGQGLRLIYYSQIVNDFQKGDIAEGYSVSREKKESFPLTVTSAQKNPTAFYLCASSPRQNSPLHFGNGTRLTVT.